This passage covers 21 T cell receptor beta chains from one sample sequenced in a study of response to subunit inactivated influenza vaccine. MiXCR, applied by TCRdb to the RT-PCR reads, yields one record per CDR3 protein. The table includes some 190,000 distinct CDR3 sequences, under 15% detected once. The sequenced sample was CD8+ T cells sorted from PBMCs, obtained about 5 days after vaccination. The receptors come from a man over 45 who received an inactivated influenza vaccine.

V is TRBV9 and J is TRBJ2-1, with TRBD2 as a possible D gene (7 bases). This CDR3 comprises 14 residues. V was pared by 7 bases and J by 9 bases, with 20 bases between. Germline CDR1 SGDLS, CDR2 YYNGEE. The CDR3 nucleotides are TGTGCCAGCGGGGGGGGCTTAATGGTAGGTGAGCAGTTCTTC. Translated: CASGGGLMVGEQFF.

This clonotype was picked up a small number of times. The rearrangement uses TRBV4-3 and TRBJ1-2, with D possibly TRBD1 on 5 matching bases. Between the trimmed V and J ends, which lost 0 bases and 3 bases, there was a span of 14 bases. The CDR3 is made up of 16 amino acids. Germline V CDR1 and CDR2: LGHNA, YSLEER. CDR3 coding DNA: TGCGCCAGCAGCCAAGATTGGCCCCGAGGGGACTATGGCTACACCTTC. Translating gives CASSQDWPRGDYGYTF.

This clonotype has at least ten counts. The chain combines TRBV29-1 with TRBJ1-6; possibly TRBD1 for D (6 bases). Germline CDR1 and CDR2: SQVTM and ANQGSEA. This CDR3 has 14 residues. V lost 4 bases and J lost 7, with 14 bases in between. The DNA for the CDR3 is TGCAGCGTTGGAACGGGGCAGGGGAATTCACCCCTCCACTTT. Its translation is CSVGTGQGNSPLHF.

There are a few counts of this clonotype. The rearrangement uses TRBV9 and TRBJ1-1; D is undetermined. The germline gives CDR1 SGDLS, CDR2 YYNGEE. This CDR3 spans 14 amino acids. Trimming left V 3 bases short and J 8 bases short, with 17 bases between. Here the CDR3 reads CASSAPWGGGEAFF. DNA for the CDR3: TGTGCCAGCAGCGCGCCCTGGGGAGGCGGGGAAGCTTTCTTT.

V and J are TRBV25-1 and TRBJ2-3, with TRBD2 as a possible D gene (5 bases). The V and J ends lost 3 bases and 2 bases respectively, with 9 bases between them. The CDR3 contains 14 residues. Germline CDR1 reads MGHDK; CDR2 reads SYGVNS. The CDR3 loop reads CASSDFGITDTQYF. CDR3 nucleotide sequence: TGTGCCAGCAGTGATTTCGGGATCACAGATACGCAGTATTTT.

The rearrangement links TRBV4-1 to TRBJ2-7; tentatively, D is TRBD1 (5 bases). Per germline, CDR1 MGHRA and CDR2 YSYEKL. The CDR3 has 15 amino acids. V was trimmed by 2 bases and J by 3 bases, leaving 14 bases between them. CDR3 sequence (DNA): TGCGCCAGCAGCCAACAACAGGCCATCAGCTACGAGCAGTACTTC. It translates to CASSQQQAISYEQYF.

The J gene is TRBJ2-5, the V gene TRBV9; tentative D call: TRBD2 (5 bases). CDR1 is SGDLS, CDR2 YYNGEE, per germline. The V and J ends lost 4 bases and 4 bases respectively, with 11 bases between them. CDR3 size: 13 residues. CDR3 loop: CASSNGLVETQYF. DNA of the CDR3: TGTGCCAGCAGCAACGGACTGGTAGAGACCCAGTACTTC. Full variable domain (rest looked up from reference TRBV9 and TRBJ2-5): DSGVTQTPKHLITATGQRVTLRCSPRSGDLSVYWYQQSLDQGLQFLIQYYNGEERAKGNILERFSAQQFPDLHSELNLSSLELGDSALYFCASSNGLVETQYFGPGTRLLVL.

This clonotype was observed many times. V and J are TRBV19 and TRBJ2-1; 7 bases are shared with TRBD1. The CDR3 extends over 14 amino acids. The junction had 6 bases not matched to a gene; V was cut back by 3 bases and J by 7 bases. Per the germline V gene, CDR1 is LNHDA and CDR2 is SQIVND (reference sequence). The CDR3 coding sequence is TGTGCCAGTAGTATGACGGACAGGTGGAATGAGCAGTTCTTC. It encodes CASSMTDRWNEQFF.

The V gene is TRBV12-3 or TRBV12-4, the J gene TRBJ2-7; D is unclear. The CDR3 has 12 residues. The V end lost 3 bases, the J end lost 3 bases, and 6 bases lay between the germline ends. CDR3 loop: CASSLYSYEQYF. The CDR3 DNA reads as TGTGCCAGCAGTTTGTACAGCTACGAGCAGTACTTC.

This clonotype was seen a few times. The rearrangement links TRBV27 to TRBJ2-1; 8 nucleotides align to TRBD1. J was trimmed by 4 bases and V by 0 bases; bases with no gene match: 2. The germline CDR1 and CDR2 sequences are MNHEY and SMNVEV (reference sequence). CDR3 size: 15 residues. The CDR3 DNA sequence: TGTGCCAGCAGTTTATCCGGACAGGGATACAATGAGCAGTTCTTC. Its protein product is CASSLSGQGYNEQFF.

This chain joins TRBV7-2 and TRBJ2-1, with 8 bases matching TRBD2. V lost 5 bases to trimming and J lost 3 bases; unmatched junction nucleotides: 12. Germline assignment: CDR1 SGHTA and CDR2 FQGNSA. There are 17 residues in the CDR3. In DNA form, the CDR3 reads TGTGCCAGCAGCCCTGTCTCCTCGGCGGGAGGCTACAATGAGCAGTTCTTC. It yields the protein CASSPVSSAGGYNEQFF.

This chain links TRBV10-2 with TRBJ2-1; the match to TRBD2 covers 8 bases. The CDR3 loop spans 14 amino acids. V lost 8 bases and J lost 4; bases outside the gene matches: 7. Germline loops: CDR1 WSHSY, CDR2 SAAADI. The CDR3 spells CASGSGGGYNEQFF. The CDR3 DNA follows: TGCGCCAGCGGCTCCGGGGGGGGGTACAATGAGCAGTTCTTC.

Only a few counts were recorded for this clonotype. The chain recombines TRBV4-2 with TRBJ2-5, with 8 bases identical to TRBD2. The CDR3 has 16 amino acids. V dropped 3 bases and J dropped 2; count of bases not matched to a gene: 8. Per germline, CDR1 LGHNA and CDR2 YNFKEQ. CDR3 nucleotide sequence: TGTGCCAGCAGCCACACGGGGGGGGTCGCTCAAGAGACCCAGTACTTC. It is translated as CASSHTGGVAQETQYF.

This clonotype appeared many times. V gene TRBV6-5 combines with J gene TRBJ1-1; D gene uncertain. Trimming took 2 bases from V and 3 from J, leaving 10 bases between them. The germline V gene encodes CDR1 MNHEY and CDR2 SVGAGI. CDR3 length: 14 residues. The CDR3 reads CASSYVSGHTEAFF. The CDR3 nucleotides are TGTGCCAGCAGTTACGTTTCAGGCCACACTGAAGCTTTCTTT.

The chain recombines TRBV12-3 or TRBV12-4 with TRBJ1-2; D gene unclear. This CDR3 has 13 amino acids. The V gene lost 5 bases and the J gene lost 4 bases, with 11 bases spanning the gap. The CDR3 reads CASSPPGSYGYTF. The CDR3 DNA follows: TGTGCCAGCAGTCCCCCTGGATCCTATGGCTACACCTTC.

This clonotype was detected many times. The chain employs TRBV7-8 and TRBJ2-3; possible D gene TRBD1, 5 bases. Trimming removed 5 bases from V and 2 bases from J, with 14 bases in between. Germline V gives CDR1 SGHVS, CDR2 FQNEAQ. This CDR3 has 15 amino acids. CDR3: CASSAQAGYTDTQYF. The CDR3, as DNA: TGTGCCAGCAGCGCACAGGCAGGATACACAGATACGCAGTATTTT.

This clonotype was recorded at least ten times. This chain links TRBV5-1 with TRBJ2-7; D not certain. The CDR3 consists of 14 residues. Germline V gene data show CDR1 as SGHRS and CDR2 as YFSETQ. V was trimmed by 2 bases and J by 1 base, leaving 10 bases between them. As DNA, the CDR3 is TGCGCCAGCAGCTTTTTCGGATCGTCCTACGAGCAGTACTTC. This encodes CASSFFGSSYEQYF.

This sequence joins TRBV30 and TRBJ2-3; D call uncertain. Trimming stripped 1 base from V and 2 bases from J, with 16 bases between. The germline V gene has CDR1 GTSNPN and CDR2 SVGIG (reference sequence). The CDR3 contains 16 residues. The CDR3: CAWSEQESWVTDTQYF. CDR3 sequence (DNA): TGTGCCTGGAGTGAGCAGGAGAGTTGGGTCACAGATACGCAGTATTTT.

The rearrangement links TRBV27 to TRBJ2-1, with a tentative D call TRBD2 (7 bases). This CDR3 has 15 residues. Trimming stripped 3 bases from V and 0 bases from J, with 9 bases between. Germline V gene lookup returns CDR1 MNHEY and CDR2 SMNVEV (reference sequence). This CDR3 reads CASSFGGASYNEQFF. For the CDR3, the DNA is TGTGCCAGCAGTTTTGGGGGGGCCTCCTACAATGAGCAGTTCTTC.

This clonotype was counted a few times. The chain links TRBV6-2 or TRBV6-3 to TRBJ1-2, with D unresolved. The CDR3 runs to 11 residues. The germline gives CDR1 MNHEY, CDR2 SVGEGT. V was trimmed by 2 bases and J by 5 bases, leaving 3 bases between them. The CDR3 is CASSYGYGYTF. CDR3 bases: TGTGCCAGCAGTTACGGATATGGCTACACCTTC.

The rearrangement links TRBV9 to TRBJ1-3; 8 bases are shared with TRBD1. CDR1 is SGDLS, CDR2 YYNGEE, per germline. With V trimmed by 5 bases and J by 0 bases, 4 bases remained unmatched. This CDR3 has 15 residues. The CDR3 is CASRGTGPSGNTIYF. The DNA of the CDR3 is TGTGCCAGCAGAGGGACAGGTCCCTCTGGAAACACCATATATTTT.